This T cell receptor beta chain was obtained from a study of T cells in Graves' hyperthyroidism and ophthalmopathy. Study summary: Peripheral blood specimens were obtained at initial diagnosis, prior to any treatment.

Amplified TCR beta CDR3 regions derived from RNA transcripts. First-round RT-PCR of the TCR CDR3 relied on the HTBI primer set. TCRdb processed the multiplex PCR reads anew with MiXCR; each CDR3 protein has one entry. The data show some 650,000 distinct CDR3 sequences, more than 15% seen once. The CDR3 spans 15 residues. The V gene's germline CDR1 is LNHDA and CDR2 SQIVND (reference sequence). The V end lost 3 bases, the J end lost 4 bases, and 15 bases lay between the germline ends. Fresh peripheral blood, roughly 9.6 ml, was the source of the PBMCs. Sequenced input: blood. This TCR came from a woman in her forties with Graves' ophthalmopathy. This chain joins TRBV19 and TRBJ1-1; D call uncertain. CDR3 amino acids: CASSMLPRGSTEAFF. The CDR3 DNA is TGTGCCAGTAGTATGCTCCCCCGAGGGAGCACTGAAGCTTTCTTT.